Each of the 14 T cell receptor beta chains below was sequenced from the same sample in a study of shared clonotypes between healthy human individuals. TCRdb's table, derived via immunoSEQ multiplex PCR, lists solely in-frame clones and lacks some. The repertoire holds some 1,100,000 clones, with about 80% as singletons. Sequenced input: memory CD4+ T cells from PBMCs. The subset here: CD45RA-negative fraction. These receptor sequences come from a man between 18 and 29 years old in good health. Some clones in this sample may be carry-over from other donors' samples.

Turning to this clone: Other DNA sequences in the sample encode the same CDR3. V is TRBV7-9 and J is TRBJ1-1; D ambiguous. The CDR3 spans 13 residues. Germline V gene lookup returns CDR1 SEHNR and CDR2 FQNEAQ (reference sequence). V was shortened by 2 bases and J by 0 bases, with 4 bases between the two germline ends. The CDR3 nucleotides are TGTGCCAGCAGCTTAACTATGAACACTGAAGCTTTCTTT. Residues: CASSLTMNTEAFF.

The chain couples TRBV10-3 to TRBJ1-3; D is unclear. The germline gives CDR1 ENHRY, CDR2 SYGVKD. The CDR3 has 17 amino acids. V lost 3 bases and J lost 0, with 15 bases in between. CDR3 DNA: TGTGCCATCAGTGATCTGGAATGGGCCGACTCTGGAAACACCATATATTTT. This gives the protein CAISDLEWADSGNTIYF.

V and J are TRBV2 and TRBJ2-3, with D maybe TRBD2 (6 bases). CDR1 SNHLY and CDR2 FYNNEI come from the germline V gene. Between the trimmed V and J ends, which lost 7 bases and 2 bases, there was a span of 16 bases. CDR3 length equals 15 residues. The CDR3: CASTSNGRDTDTQYF. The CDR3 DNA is TGTGCCAGCACGTCAAACGGGAGAGACACAGATACGCAGTATTTT.

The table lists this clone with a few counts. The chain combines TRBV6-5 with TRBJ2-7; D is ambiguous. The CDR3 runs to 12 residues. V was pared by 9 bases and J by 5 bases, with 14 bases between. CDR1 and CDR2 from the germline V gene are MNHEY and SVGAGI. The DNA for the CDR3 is TGTGCCAGTAGAGAGGCCGCTAACGAGCAGTACTTC. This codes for CASREAANEQYF.

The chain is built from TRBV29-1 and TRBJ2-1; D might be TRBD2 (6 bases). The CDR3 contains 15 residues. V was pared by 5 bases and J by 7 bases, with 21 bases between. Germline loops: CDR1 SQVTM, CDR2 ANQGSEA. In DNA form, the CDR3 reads TGCAGCGTTCGGCAGAGAGCGGGCGGAGAAAATGAGCAGTTCTTC. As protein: CSVRQRAGGENEQFF.

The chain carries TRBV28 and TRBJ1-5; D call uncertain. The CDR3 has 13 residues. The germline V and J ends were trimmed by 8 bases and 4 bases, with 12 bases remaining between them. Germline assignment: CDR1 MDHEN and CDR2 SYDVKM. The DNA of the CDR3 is TGTGCCAGCCGTAACAGCCCTAATCAGCCCCAGCATTTT. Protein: CASRNSPNQPQHF.

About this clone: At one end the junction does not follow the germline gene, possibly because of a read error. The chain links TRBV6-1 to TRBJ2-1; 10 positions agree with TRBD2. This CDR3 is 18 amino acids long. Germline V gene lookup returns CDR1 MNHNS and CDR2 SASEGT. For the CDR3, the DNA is TGTGCCAGTAGTGCCCGGACTAGCGGCCTCCGGGGTTTAGATGAGCAGTTCTTC. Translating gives CASSARTSGLRGLDEQFF.

CDR3 DNA sequence: TGTGCCAGCAGCCTAACCGGGGGTGCCAAAAACATTCAGTACTTC. This translates into CASSLTGGAKNIQYF. The gene calls are TRBV7-2 and TRBJ2-4, with D perhaps matching TRBD2 (6 bases). Germline-derived CDR1 and CDR2 are SGHTA and FQGNSA. This CDR3 comprises 15 residues. V lost 5 bases and J 1 base, leaving 12 bases between the germline ends.

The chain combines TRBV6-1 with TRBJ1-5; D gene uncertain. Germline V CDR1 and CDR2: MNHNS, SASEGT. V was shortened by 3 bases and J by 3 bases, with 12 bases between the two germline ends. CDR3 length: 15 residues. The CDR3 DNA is TGTGCCAGCAGTGAGACCCCGGGGTTCAATCAGCCCCAGCATTTT. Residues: CASSETPGFNQPQHF.

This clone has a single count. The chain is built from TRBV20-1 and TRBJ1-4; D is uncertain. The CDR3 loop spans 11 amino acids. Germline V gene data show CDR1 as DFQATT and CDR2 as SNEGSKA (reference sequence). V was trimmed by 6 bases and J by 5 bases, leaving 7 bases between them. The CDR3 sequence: CSAVINEKLFF. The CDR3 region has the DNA TGCAGTGCCGTGATAAATGAAAAACTGTTTTTT.

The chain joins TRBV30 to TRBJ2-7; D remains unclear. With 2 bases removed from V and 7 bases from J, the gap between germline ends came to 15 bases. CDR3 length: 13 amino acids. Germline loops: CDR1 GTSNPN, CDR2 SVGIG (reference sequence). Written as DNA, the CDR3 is TGTGCCTGGAGTCCCGATTCCGAACTAGAGCAGTACTTC. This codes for CAWSPDSELEQYF.

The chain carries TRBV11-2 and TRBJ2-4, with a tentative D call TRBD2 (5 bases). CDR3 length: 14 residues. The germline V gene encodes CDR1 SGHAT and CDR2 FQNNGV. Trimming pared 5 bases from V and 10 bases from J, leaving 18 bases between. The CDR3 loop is CASSLPKDGIIQYF. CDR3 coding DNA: TGTGCCAGCAGCCTACCAAAGGACGGGATAATTCAGTACTTC.

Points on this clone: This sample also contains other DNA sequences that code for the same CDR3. This chain's CDR3 is CASSISANYGYTF. The CDR3 bases are TGTGCCAGTAGTATCTCCGCTAACTATGGCTACACCTTC. The chain combines TRBV19 with TRBJ1-2, with no clear D. Trimming removed 3 bases from V and 0 bases from J, with 5 bases in between. Germline CDR1 reads LNHDA; CDR2 reads SQIVND (reference sequence). This CDR3 has 13 residues. The whole variable domain, remainder taken from reference TRBV19 and TRBJ1-2, is DGGITQSPKYLFRKEGQNVTLSCEQNLNHDAMYWYRQDPGQGLRLIYYSQIVNDFQKGDIAEGYSVSREKKESFPLTVTSAQKNPTAFYLCASSISANYGYTFGSGTRLTVV.

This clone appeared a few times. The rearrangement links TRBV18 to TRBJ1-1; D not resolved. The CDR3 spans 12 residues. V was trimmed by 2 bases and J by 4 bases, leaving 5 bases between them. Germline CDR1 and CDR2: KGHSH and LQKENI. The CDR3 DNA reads TGTGCCAGCTCACCAGAACCCACTGAAGCTTTCTTT. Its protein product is CASSPEPTEAFF.